This passage covers 7 T cell receptor beta chains from one sample sequenced in a study of CD8+CD57+ T cells in acquired aplastic anemia. The use of genomic DNA as template underpinned the TCR beta VDJ and CDR3 profiling. TCRdb reprocessed the reads via MiXCR and lists one record per CDR3 protein. The top ten clones hold less than 50% of a sample with roughly 250,000 distinct CDR3 sequences, approximately 80% of them seen once. Patients picked for sequencing had shown CD8+CD57+ cell expansion detected by flow cytometry. Sequencing was done on a sample of sorted CD4+, CD8+, or CD8+CD57+ T cells (not recorded which) from PBMCs. The source is a human donor with aplastic anemia.

About this clonotype: The junction departs from the called germline gene at one end, perhaps through a read error. The J gene is TRBJ2-5, the V gene TRBV2; possibly TRBD1 or TRBD2 for D (6 bases each). This CDR3 is built from 14 residues. The V gene's germline CDR1 is SNHLY and CDR2 FYNNEI. CDR3 DNA sequence: TGTGCCTACGGGGTAGGGGGGTACCAAGCGACCCAGTTTTTC. It translates to CAYGVGGYQATQFF.

In regard to this clonotype: The junction departs from the called germline gene at one end, perhaps through a read error. This chain's CDR3 is CASSDGSATPYFF. DNA for the CDR3: TGTGCCAGCAGCGACGGGTCAGCTACGCCGTATTTTTTT. This chain links TRBV9 with TRBJ2-3; the D is unclear. This CDR3 region has 13 residues. Germline V lookup: CDR1 SGDLS, CDR2 YYNGEE.

The rearrangement links TRBV2 to TRBJ1-1; D gene ambiguous. Per the germline V gene, CDR1 is SNHLY and CDR2 is FYNNEI. This CDR3 spans 14 amino acids. V lost 3 bases, J lost 14 bases, and 22 bases lay in between. CDR3 in DNA: TGTGCCAGCAGTGAGCAGCAGCATAATGAAAAACCGTTCTTT. Protein product: CASSEQQHNEKPFF. Full variable domain (rest looked up from reference TRBV2 and TRBJ1-1): EPEVTQTPSHQVTQMGQEVILRCVPISNHLYFYWYRQILGQKVEFLVSFYNNEISEKSEIFDDQFSVERPDGSNFTLKIRSTKLEDSAMYFCASSEQQHNEKPFFGQGTRLTVV.

The rearrangement joins TRBV15 to TRBJ2-7; TRBD1 might be the D (5 bases). This CDR3 comprises 15 residues. V was clipped by 0 bases and J by 4 bases, with 13 bases between them. CDR1 and CDR2 from the germline V gene are LNHNV and YYDKDF (reference sequence). The chain's CDR3 is CATSREPGSAYEQYF. CDR3 bases: TGTGCCACCAGCAGAGAACCAGGGTCAGCTTACGAGCAGTACTTC.

This clonotype is a singleton in its sample. The chain has TRBV11-2 and TRBJ1-4; D unclear. Trimming cost V 2 bases and J 8 bases, with 15 bases left between them. Germline-derived CDR1 and CDR2 are SGHAT and FQNNGV. The CDR3 consists of 15 residues. CDR3: CASSLSPEEGEKLFF. CDR3 in DNA: TGTGCCAGCAGCTTATCCCCAGAGGAAGGAGAAAAACTGTTTTTT. Supplemented by reference TRBV11-2 and TRBJ1-4, the full variable domain reads EAGVAQSPRYKIIEKRQSVAFWCNPISGHATLYWYQQILGQGPKLLIQFQNNGVVDDSQLPKDRFSAERLKGVDSTLKIQPAKLEDSAVYLCASSLSPEEGEKLFFGSGTQLSVL.

The rearrangement joins TRBV7-8 to TRBJ2-7; TRBD2 is a possible D gene (6 bases). The germline V gene has CDR1 SGHVS and CDR2 FQNEAQ. Trimming removed 1 base from V and 7 bases from J, with 14 bases in between. This CDR3 is built from 14 residues. The CDR3 nucleotides read TGTGCCAGCAGCTTAGTGGAGGGTACCGATGAGCAGTACTTC. Translated: CASSLVEGTDEQYF.

The chain carries TRBV5-5 and TRBJ1-2, with 7 bases lining up with TRBD1. Trimming cost V 0 bases and J 4 bases; bases outside gene matches: 9. CDR1 is SGHKS and CDR2 is YYEKEE in the germline V gene (reference sequence). The CDR3 length is 16 residues. The CDR3, as DNA: TGTGCCAGCAGCTTGGACAGGGGAGGCGGGGGCTATGGCTACACCTTC. This translates into CASSLDRGGGGYGYTF.